This T cell receptor (beta chain) was sequenced in a study of blood T cell repertoires in COVID-19 (dated by TCRdb to 2020 to 2022). Background on the whole study: Samples from collaborators originated in the United States, Italy and Spain and spanned both the acute and convalescent phases of COVID-19. The material from the prospective study consisted of cDNA or gDNA derived from T cells, B-cell-depleted T cells, or PBMCs. Subjects who had been exposed to COVID-19, were actively infected with it, or had recovered from it provided the deeply sampled blood TCRbeta repertoires that made up the dataset. The repertoires were released in a freely available public database meant as a resource for research on the immune response to SARS-CoV-2. Samples came from the ongoing ImmuneRACE study (first 160 participants) plus 1,254 subjects from 6 global collaborators. Sample metadata almost always included a de-identified subject ID, COVID-19 status, age in years and sex. HLA class I and class II types, where available, came from metadata supplied by the sample provider rather than from assay-based typing.

The immunoSEQ Assay, a bias-controlled multiplex PCR, was used to amplify TCRbeta CDR3 regions from genomic DNA. As for the original processing: Nucleated cell counts per sample were estimated from amplification of reference gene primers within the assay. To quantify the absolute abundance of each unique TCRbeta CDR3 rearrangement, sequence reads were collapsed and filtered. For each sample, productive Simpson clonality was calculated as the square root of Simpson's diversity index across productive rearrangements. TCRdb's version of the immuneACCESS table is confined to in-frame rearrangements and falls short of the full clone set. An unresolved V gene accounts for under half of the shortfall where checked; the remainder is of unknown origin. From that table come the V and J calls and clone size; the DNA was used to work out D and trimming. This sample holds approximately 200,000 clones; around 84% were observed only once. About 10% of the sample lies in the top ten.

Notes on this clone: Its cognate antigen has yet to be identified. No base quality values were provided; no much bigger clone lies one nucleotide off.

One collaborating source in Seattle enrolled patients during active infection and followed them longitudinally through the course of disease. Whole blood was collected in K2EDTA tubes by collaborating institutions according to the institutions' own protocols. For TCRbeta analysis, collaborators shipped samples as frozen whole blood, isolated PBMCs, or DNA extracted from either of those sample types. The full study reports these points: The amount of clinical and demographic metadata varied by source and participant and was provided uncurated.

The TCR sequence derives from a woman aged 80 or over with COVID-19, enrolled during active disease. Sequenced sample: peripheral blood.

CDR3 region: CASSLSQQGYEQYF. The nucleotides are TGCGCCAGCAGCCTGTCGCAACAGGGCTACGAGCAGTACTTC. The chain links TRBV5-1 with TRBJ2-7; a weak D assignment points to TRBD1 (6 bases agree). Taken from the germline V gene, the CDR1 and CDR2 loops are SGHRS and YFSETQ. From cysteine to phenylalanine, the CDR3 is 14 amino acids long. Only the CDR3 DNA is retained, 42 bases long and in frame from the first base. Trimming at the junction amounts to 4 bases on V and 3 bases on J, and the germline ends lie 14 bases apart.